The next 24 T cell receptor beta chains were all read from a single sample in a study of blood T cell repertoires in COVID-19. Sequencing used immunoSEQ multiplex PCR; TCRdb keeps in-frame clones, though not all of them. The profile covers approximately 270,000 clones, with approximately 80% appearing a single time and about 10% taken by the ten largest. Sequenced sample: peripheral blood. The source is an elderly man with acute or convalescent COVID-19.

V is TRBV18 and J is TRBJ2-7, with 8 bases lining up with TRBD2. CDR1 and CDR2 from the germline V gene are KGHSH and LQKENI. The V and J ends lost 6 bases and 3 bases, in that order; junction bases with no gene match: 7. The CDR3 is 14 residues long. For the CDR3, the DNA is TGTGCCAGCTCCCTCGCGGGGGGTGGCTACGAGCAGTACTTC. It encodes CASSLAGGGYEQYF.

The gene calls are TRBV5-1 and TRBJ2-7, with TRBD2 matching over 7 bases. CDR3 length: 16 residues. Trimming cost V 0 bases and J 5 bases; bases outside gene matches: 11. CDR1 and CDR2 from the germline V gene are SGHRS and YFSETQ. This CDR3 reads CASSLAGEGSLNEQYF. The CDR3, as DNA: TGCGCCAGCAGCTTGGCCGGGGAGGGGAGCCTTAACGAGCAGTACTTC.

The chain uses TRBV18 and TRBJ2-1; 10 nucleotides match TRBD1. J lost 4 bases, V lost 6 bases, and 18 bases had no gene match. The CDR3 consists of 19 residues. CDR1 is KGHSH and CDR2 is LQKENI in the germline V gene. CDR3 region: CASSPFFLPGQGIYNEQFF. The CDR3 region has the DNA TGTGCCAGCTCGCCATTCTTTCTACCGGGACAGGGGATATACAATGAGCAGTTCTTC.

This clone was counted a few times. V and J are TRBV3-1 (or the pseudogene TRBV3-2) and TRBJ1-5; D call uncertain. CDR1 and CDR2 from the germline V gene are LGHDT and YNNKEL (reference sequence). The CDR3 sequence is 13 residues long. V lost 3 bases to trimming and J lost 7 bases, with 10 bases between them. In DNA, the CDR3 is TGTGCCAGCAGCCAGATGTCAGGACAGCCCCAGCATTTT. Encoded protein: CASSQMSGQPQHF.

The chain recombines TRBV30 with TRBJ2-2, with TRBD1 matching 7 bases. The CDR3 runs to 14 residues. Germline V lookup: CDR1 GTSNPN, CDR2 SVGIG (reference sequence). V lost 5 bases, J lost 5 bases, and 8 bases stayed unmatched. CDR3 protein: CAWSYRGPTGELFF. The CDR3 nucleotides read TGTGCCTGGTCCTACAGGGGTCCAACCGGGGAGCTGTTTTTT.

In DNA, the CDR3 is TGTGCCAGCAGCCAAGAGGACAGGGGGCATGGCTACACCTTC. Translated, it gives CASSQEDRGHGYTF. J is TRBJ1-2 and V is TRBV3-1 (or the pseudogene TRBV3-2); 11 bases line up with TRBD1. J was trimmed by 6 bases and V by 0 bases; bases with no gene match: 0. In germline, CDR1 is LGHDT, CDR2 YNNKEL (reference sequence). The CDR3 loop spans 14 amino acids.

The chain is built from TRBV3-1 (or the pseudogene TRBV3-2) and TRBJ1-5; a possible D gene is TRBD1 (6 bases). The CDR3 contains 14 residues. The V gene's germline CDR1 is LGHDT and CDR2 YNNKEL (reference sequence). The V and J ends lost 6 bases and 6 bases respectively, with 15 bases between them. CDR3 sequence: CASSLMGARQPQHF. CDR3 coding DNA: TGTGCCAGCAGTCTCATGGGGGCTCGTCAGCCCCAGCATTTT.

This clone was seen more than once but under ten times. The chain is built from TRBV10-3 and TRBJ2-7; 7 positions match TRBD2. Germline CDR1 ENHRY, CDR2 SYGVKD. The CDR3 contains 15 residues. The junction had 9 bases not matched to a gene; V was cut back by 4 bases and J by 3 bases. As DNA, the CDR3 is TGTGCCATCAGTGGGGGGGGGTACAGAGGCTACGAGCAGTACTTC. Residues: CAISGGGYRGYEQYF.

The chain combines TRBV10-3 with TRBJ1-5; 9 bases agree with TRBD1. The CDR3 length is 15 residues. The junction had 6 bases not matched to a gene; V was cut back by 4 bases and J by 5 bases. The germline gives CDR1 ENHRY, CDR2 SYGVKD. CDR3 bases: TGTGCCATCAGTGGGACGGGACAGGGTGATCAGCCCCAGCATTTT. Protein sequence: CAISGTGQGDQPQHF.

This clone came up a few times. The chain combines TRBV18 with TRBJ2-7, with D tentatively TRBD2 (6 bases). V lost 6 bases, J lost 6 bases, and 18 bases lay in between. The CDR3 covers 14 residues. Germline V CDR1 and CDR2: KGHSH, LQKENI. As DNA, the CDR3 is TGTGCCAGCTCCCCCGGGACTGCTACCGGCGAGCAGTACTTC. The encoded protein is CASSPGTATGEQYF. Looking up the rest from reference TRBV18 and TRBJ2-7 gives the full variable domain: NAGVMQNPRHLVRRRGQEARLRCSPMKGHSHVYWYRQLPEEGLKFMVYLQKENIIDESGMPKERFSAEFPKEGPSILRIQQVVRGDSAAYFCASSPGTATGEQYFGPGTRLTVT.

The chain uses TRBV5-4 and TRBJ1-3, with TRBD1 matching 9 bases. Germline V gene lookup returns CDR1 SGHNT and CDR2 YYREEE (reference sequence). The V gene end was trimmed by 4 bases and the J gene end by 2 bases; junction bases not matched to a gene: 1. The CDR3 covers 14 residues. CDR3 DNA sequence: TGTGCCAGCAGCCGGGACAGGGCTGGAAACACCATATATTTT. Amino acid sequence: CASSRDRAGNTIYF.

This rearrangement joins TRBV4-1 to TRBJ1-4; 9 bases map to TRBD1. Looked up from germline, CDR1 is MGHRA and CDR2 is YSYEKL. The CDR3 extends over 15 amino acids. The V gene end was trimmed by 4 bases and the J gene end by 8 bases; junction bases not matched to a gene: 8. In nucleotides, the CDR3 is TGCGCCAGCAGCCTAGCCGGGACAGGGAAAGAAAAACTGTTTTTT. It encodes CASSLAGTGKEKLFF.

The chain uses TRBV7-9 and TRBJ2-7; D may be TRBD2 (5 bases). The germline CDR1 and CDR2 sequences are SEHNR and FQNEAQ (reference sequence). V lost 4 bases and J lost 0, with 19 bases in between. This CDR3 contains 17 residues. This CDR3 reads CASSSLGVSGSSYEQYF. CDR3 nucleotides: TGTGCCAGCAGCTCTTTAGGAGTTTCGGGAAGCTCCTACGAGCAGTACTTC.

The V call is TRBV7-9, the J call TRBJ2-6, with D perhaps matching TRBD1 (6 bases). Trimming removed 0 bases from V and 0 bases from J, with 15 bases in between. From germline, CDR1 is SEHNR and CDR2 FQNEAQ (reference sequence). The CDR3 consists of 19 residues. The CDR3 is CASSLAAGTTGSGANVLTF. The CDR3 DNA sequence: TGTGCCAGCAGCTTAGCGGCAGGGACAACTGGCTCTGGGGCCAACGTCCTGACTTTC.

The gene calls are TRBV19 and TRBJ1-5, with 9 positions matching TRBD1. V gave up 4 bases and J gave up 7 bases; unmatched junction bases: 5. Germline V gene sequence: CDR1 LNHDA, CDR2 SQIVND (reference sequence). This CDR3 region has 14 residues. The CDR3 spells CASSTGQGGQPQHF. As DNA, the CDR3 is TGTGCCAGTAGTACGGGACAGGGAGGACAGCCCCAGCATTTT.

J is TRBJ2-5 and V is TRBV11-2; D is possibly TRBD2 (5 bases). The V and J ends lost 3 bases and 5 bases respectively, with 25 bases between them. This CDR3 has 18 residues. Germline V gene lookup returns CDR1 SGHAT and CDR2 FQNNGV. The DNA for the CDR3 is TGTGCCAGCAGCTTTACGGCCAGCAAATCTCGGAGGTTGGAGACCCAGTACTTC. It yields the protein CASSFTASKSRRLETQYF.

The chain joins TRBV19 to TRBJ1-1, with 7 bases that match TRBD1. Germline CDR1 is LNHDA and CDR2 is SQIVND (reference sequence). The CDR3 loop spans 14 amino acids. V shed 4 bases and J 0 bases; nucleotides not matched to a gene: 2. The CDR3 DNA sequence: TGTGCCAGTAGTAGGGACAGACTGAACACTGAAGCTTTCTTT. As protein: CASSRDRLNTEAFF. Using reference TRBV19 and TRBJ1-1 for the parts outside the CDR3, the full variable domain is DGGITQSPKYLFRKEGQNVTLSCEQNLNHDAMYWYRQDPGQGLRLIYYSQIVNDFQKGDIAEGYSVSREKKESFPLTVTSAQKNPTAFYLCASSRDRLNTEAFFGQGTRLTVV.

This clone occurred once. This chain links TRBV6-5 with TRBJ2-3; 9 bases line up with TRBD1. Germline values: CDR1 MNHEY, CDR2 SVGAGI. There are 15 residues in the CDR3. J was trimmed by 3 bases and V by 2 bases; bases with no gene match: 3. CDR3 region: CASSYDGTGTDTQYF. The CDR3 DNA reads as TGTGCCAGCAGTTACGACGGGACAGGGACAGATACGCAGTATTTT.

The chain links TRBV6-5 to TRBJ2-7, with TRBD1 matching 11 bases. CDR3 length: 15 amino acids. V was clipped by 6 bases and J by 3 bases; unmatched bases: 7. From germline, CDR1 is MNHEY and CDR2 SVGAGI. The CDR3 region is CASSDRTGGLYEQYF. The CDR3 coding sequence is TGTGCCAGCAGCGATAGGACAGGGGGCCTCTACGAGCAGTACTTC.

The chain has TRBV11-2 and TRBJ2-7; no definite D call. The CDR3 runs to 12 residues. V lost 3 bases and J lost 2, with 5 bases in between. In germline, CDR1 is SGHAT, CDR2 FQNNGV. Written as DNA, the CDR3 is TGTGCCAGCAGCTTGAGCCCCTACGAGCAGTACTTC. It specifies CASSLSPYEQYF. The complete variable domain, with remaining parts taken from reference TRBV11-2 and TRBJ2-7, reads EAGVAQSPRYKIIEKRQSVAFWCNPISGHATLYWYQQILGQGPKLLIQFQNNGVVDDSQLPKDRFSAERLKGVDSTLKIQPAKLEDSAVYLCASSLSPYEQYFGPGTRLTVT.

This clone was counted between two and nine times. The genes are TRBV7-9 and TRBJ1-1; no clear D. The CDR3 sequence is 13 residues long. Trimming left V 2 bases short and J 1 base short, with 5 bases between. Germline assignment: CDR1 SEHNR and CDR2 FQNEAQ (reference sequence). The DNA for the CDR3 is TGTGCCAGCAGCTTACCCGGGAACACTGAAGCTTTCTTT. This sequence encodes CASSLPGNTEAFF.

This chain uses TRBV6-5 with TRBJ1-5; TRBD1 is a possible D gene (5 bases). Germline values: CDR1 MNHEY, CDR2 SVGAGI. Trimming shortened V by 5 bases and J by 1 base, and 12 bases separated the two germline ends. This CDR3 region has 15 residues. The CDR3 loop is CASSPTDMSNQPQHF. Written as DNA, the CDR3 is TGTGCCAGCAGTCCTACGGACATGAGCAATCAGCCCCAGCATTTT.

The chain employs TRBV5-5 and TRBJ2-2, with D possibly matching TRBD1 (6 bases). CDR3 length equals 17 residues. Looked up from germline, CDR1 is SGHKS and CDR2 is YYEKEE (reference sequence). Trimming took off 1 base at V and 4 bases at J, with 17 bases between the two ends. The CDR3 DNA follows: TGTGCCAGCAGCTTGAACCCCCCCGACAGGCCCACCGGGGAGCTGTTTTTT. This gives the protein CASSLNPPDRPTGELFF.

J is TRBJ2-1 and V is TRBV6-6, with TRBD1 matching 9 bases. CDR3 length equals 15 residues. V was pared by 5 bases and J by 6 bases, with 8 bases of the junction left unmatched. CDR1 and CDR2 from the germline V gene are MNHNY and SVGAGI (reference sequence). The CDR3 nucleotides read TGTGCCAGCAGTGCCGGGACAGGGCGATCCAATGAGCAGTTCTTC. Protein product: CASSAGTGRSNEQFF.